One and the same sample provided the 29 T cell receptor beta chains below, sequenced in a study of cytomegalovirus exposure and HLA in healthy donors. The PCR made use of 60 Vbeta and 13 Jbeta primers. The table came from immunoSEQ multiplex PCR; TCRdb's copy has only in-frame clones and leaves some out. This sample has under 150,000 clones, with roughly 74% found just once. The sequenced sample was PBMCs. These receptors were taken from a woman in her thirties or forties in good health and CMV-seropositive.

This clone has more than one count but fewer than ten. The V and J genes are TRBV6-1 and TRBJ1-3, with TRBD1 as a possible D gene (6 bases). V was pared by 6 bases and J by 0 bases, with 12 bases between. The length of the CDR3 is 15 residues. Looked up from germline, CDR1 is MNHNS and CDR2 is SASEGT. This CDR3 reads CASSLGQFSGNTIYF. The CDR3 nucleotides read TGTGCCAGCAGCCTAGGACAGTTCTCTGGAAACACCATATATTTT.

The V and J genes are TRBV19 and TRBJ2-5; possibly TRBD1 for D (5 bases). V lost 2 bases and J 4 bases, leaving 5 bases between the germline ends. The CDR3 runs to 12 residues. CDR1 is LNHDA, CDR2 SQIVND, per germline (reference sequence). In DNA, the CDR3 is TGTGCCAGTAGTATACAGGGAGAGACCCAGTACTTC. Amino acid sequence: CASSIQGETQYF. Using reference TRBV19 and TRBJ2-5 for the parts outside the CDR3, the full variable domain is DGGITQSPKYLFRKEGQNVTLSCEQNLNHDAMYWYRQDPGQGLRLIYYSQIVNDFQKGDIAEGYSVSREKKESFPLTVTSAQKNPTAFYLCASSIQGETQYFGPGTRLLVL.

The gene calls are TRBV5-1 and TRBJ2-2, with 9 bases that match TRBD2. V shed 4 bases and J 4 bases; nucleotides not matched to a gene: 5. The germline V gene has CDR1 SGHRS and CDR2 YFSETQ. This CDR3 contains 15 residues. This chain's CDR3 is CASSLGLAGTGELFF. Here the CDR3 DNA reads TGCGCCAGCAGCCTGGGACTAGCCGGCACCGGGGAGCTGTTTTTT.

V and J are TRBV30 and TRBJ1-4; 9 nucleotides agree with TRBD1. CDR3 length equals 13 residues. Losses at the gene ends were 1 base for V and 9 bases for J; bases not matched to a gene: 3. CDR1 is GTSNPN and CDR2 is SVGIG in the germline V gene (reference sequence). CDR3 sequence reads: CAWSAGQGKKLFF. The CDR3 region has the DNA TGTGCCTGGAGTGCGGGACAGGGAAAAAAACTGTTTTTT. The full variable domain, completed using reference TRBV30 and TRBJ1-4, is SQTIHQWPATLVQPVGSPLSLECTVEGTSNPNLYWYRQAAGRGLQLLFYSVGIGQISSEVPQNLSASRPQDRQFILSSKKLLLSDSGFYLCAWSAGQGKKLFFGSGTQLSVL.

This clone was observed a few times. The rearrangement joins TRBV5-1 to TRBJ2-1; 8 bases agree with TRBD2. Germline V lookup: CDR1 SGHRS, CDR2 YFSETQ. After removal of 1 base from V and 10 bases from J, the junction contained 4 bases not matched to a gene. The length of the CDR3 is 13 residues. The CDR3 DNA follows: TGCGCCAGCAGCTTGAACGGGAGGGAAGAGCAGTTCTTC. Encoded protein: CASSLNGREEQFF.

The chain uses TRBV5-1 and TRBJ2-1, with D tentatively TRBD2 (6 bases). The V and J ends lost 1 base and 6 bases respectively, with 14 bases between them. CDR3 length: 15 residues. Germline CDR1 is SGHRS and CDR2 is YFSETQ. This chain's CDR3 is CASSLYGSLGNEQFF. In DNA, the CDR3 is TGCGCCAGCAGCTTGTACGGGAGTTTGGGCAATGAGCAGTTCTTC.

V usage is TRBV10-3 and J usage is TRBJ2-5; 9 bases map to TRBD2. Germline loops: CDR1 ENHRY, CDR2 SYGVKD. The length of the CDR3 is 15 residues. Unmatched junction bases numbered 2, after V lost 0 bases and J lost 3 bases. CDR3 bases: TGTGCCATCAGTGAGTCTGGCGGGGGGGAAGAGACCCAGTACTTC. It is translated as CAISESGGGEETQYF.

The J gene is TRBJ1-5, the V gene TRBV15; D possibly corresponds to TRBD1 (5 bases). Looked up from germline, CDR1 is LNHNV and CDR2 is YYDKDF (reference sequence). The V gene lost 8 bases and the J gene lost 0 bases, with 17 bases spanning the gap. This CDR3 region has 16 residues. The CDR3 loop reads CATRGHAGDSNQPQHF. The DNA for the CDR3 is TGTGCCACCCGGGGCCATGCGGGGGATAGCAATCAGCCCCAGCATTTT.

This chain connects TRBV5-1 to TRBJ2-5; 13 nucleotides match TRBD2. Germline lookup yields CDR1 SGHRS and CDR2 YFSETQ. V was clipped by 4 bases and J by 5 bases; unmatched bases: 8. CDR3 length: 16 amino acids. CDR3 in amino acids: CASSAGLAGEGETQYF. In DNA form, the CDR3 reads TGCGCCAGCAGCGCCGGACTAGCGGGAGAGGGGGAGACCCAGTACTTC.

J is TRBJ1-1 and V is TRBV7-2; no clear D gene. Trimming stripped 5 bases from V and 1 base from J, with 8 bases between. The CDR3 consists of 13 residues. Looked up from germline, CDR1 is SGHTA and CDR2 is FQGNSA. The CDR3 DNA reads TGTGCCAGCAGCCCCTTTAGGAACACTGAAGCTTTCTTT. Translated, it gives CASSPFRNTEAFF.

On this clone: Other DNA sequences in this sample translate to the same CDR3. The chain's CDR3 is CASSLGGYEQYF. As DNA, the CDR3 is TGCGCCAGCAGCTTGGGAGGCTACGAGCAGTACTTC. The chain employs TRBV5-1 and TRBJ2-7; D is unresolved. Trimming removed 0 bases from V and 3 bases from J, with 4 bases in between. Germline-derived CDR1 and CDR2 are SGHRS and YFSETQ. The CDR3 extends over 12 amino acids.

The table lists this clone with a count of one. This chain uses TRBV11-2 with TRBJ1-1; D unclear. Trimming cost V 5 bases and J 0 bases, with 10 bases left between them. The germline V gene has CDR1 SGHAT and CDR2 FQNNGV. This CDR3 contains 14 residues. The CDR3 DNA sequence: TGTGCCAGCAGCGCCCGGGTAATGAACACTGAAGCTTTCTTT. Its protein product is CASSARVMNTEAFF.

This clone is labeled medium-sized. The rearrangement uses TRBV28 and TRBJ2-7, with TRBD1 matching over 7 bases. The trim removed 5 bases at V and 2 bases at J, leaving 9 bases unmatched. Germline CDR1 is MDHEN and CDR2 is SYDVKM. The CDR3 contains 15 residues. The CDR3 DNA follows: TGTGCCAGCAGTACCAAGACAGGGAGCCCCTACGAGCAGTACTTC. Translated, it gives CASSTKTGSPYEQYF.

V and J are TRBV7-2 and TRBJ2-1, with 7 positions matching TRBD2. The CDR3 loop spans 14 amino acids. V lost 5 bases, J lost 4 bases, and 5 bases stayed unmatched. Germline V CDR1 and CDR2: SGHTA, FQGNSA. In DNA form, the CDR3 reads TGTGCCAGCAGCACCTGGGGAGGGTACAATGAGCAGTTCTTC. Its protein is CASSTWGGYNEQFF.

A single count supports this clone. The junction departs from the called germline gene at one end, perhaps through a read error. Other nucleotide sequences in the sample specify the same CDR3. V gene TRBV4-1 combines with J gene TRBJ2-2; D may be TRBD2 (5 bases). The CDR3 runs to 13 residues. Germline CDR1 and CDR2: MGHRA and YSYEKL. The CDR3 DNA reads TGCGCCAGCAGCCTATTCGTTCCCGGGGAGCTGTTTTTC. Amino acid sequence: CASSLFVPGELFF.

V gene TRBV4-2 combines with J gene TRBJ2-1, with D possibly TRBD1 on 6 matching bases. V was clipped by 1 base and J by 5 bases, with 24 bases between them. The CDR3 is made up of 19 amino acids. CDR1 and CDR2 (germline): LGHNA, YNFKEQ. The CDR3 here is CASSQVALTSLTGHNEQFF. The CDR3 DNA reads TGTGCCAGCAGCCAAGTGGCCCTTACCTCCCTTACAGGGCACAATGAGCAGTTCTTC.

The rearrangement joins TRBV20-1 to TRBJ2-7; TRBD2 matches 7 bases. The CDR3 contains 11 residues. Per germline, CDR1 DFQATT and CDR2 SNEGSKA (reference sequence). Trimming removed 5 bases from V and 4 bases from J; junction bases left unmatched: 2. CDR3 nucleotide sequence: TGCAGTGCTGGGACTATATACGAGCAGTACTTC. Protein sequence: CSAGTIYEQYF.

The chain carries TRBV28 and TRBJ2-1; tentative D call: TRBD2 (6 bases). The V gene's germline CDR1 is MDHEN and CDR2 SYDVKM. Trimming cost V 2 bases and J 0 bases, with 11 bases left between them. This CDR3 region has 16 residues. The CDR3 DNA follows: TGTGCCAGCAGTTTAGTAGGGAGGAGCTCCTACAATGAGCAGTTCTTC. It is translated as CASSLVGRSSYNEQFF.

V is TRBV18 and J is TRBJ2-7; a possible D gene is TRBD2 (6 bases). There are 14 residues in the CDR3. CDR1 and CDR2 (germline): KGHSH, LQKENI. The V and J ends lost 2 bases and 5 bases respectively, with 13 bases between them. CDR3 coding DNA: TGTGCCAGCTCACCAATTTACGGGACTGACGAGCAGTACTTC. Protein: CASSPIYGTDEQYF.

V is TRBV19 and J is TRBJ1-4; perhaps TRBD1 as D (5 bases). The CDR3 has 16 amino acids. CDR1 and CDR2 (germline): LNHDA, SQIVND (reference sequence). With 5 bases removed from V and 8 bases from J, the gap between germline ends came to 21 bases. The CDR3 coding sequence is TGTGCCAGTAGTCTCGCCCACAGGCAGTCGTGGGAAAAACTGTTTTTT. Translation gives CASSLAHRQSWEKLFF.

The J gene is TRBJ2-3, the V gene TRBV28, with 14 nucleotides matching TRBD2. V shed 6 bases and J 6 bases; nucleotides not matched to a gene: 5. The CDR3 runs to 15 residues. Germline CDR1 MDHEN, CDR2 SYDVKM. DNA of the CDR3: TGTGCCAGCAGAGGACTAGCGGGAGGTCGGGATACGCAGTATTTT. It specifies CASRGLAGGRDTQYF.

This sequence joins TRBV5-1 and TRBJ2-5, with TRBD2 matching 16 bases. Germline V gene data show CDR1 as SGHRS and CDR2 as YFSETQ. V dropped 7 bases and J dropped 4; count of bases not matched to a gene: 10. The CDR3 totals 17 residues. The CDR3 region has the DNA TGCGCCAGCTGCGCCGGGACTAGCGGGAGGGTTGGAGAGACCCAGTACTTC. It encodes CASCAGTSGRVGETQYF.

The rearrangement links TRBV28 to TRBJ1-1; D is uncertain. The CDR3 runs to 12 residues. The V gene lost 4 bases and the J gene lost 3 bases, with 6 bases spanning the gap. Germline CDR1 and CDR2: MDHEN and SYDVKM. CDR3 amino acids: CASSSVDTEAFF. CDR3 DNA: TGTGCCAGCAGTTCAGTGGACACTGAAGCTTTCTTT.

This chain connects TRBV27 to TRBJ1-1, with D hard to call. Trimming took 6 bases from V and 2 from J, leaving 13 bases between them. CDR3 size: 14 residues. Germline V gene sequence: CDR1 MNHEY, CDR2 SMNVEV (reference sequence). CDR3 nucleotides: TGTGCCAGCAGCCGAACAGCTTTAAACACTGAAGCTTTCTTT. Encoded protein: CASSRTALNTEAFF.

This clone was seen a handful of times. The chain recombines TRBV15 with TRBJ1-5, with 8 bases matching TRBD1. Germline CDR1 and CDR2: LNHNV and YYDKDF (reference sequence). V lost 3 bases and J lost 2; bases outside the gene matches: 3. This CDR3 has 15 residues. The CDR3 sequence: CATSRVQGGNQPQHF. The DNA of the CDR3 is TGTGCCACCAGCAGGGTACAGGGGGGCAATCAGCCCCAGCATTTT. Full variable domain (missing parts from reference TRBV15 and TRBJ1-5): DAMVIQNPRYQVTQFGKPVTLSCSQTLNHNVMYWYQQKSSQAPKLLFHYYDKDFNNEADTPDNFQSRRPNTSFCFLDIRSPGLGDTAMYLCATSRVQGGNQPQHFGDGTRLSIL.

The V and J genes are TRBV19 and TRBJ2-7; D is uncertain. The CDR3 consists of 13 residues. V was pared by 5 bases and J by 2 bases, with 10 bases between. CDR1 is LNHDA, CDR2 SQIVND, per germline (reference sequence). The CDR3 spells CASSPAETYEQYF. The CDR3 nucleotides read TGTGCCAGTAGTCCCGCAGAAACCTACGAGCAGTACTTC.

This chain uses TRBV7-9 with TRBJ2-1; 9 nucleotides line up with TRBD2. CDR1 and CDR2 (germline): SEHNR, FQNEAQ (reference sequence). The CDR3 is made up of 18 amino acids. V shed 1 base and J 8 bases; nucleotides not matched to a gene: 15. CDR3 residues: CASSLGAGLAGPGYEQFF. For the CDR3, the DNA is TGTGCCAGCAGCTTAGGGGCGGGACTAGCAGGACCTGGTTATGAGCAGTTCTTC. Using reference TRBV7-9 and TRBJ2-1 for the parts outside the CDR3, the full variable domain is DTGVSQNPRHKITKRGQNVTFRCDPISEHNRLYWYRQTLGQGPEFLTYFQNEAQLEKSRLLSDRFSAERPKGSFSTLEIQRTEQGDSAMYLCASSLGAGLAGPGYEQFFGPGTRLTVL.

This clone was counted once. One end of the junction varies from germline; a read error may be responsible. J is TRBJ2-5 and V is TRBV18, with a possible D match to TRBD2 (6 bases). The germline gives CDR1 KGHSH, CDR2 LQKENI. The CDR3 totals 14 residues. As DNA, the CDR3 is TGTACCAGCTCACTTAACCGGGGGCAAGAGACCCAGTACTTC. Amino acids: CTSSLNRGQETQYF.

This clone was seen only a few times. This same CDR3 is encoded by further DNA sequences in the sample. V and J are TRBV6-5 and TRBJ2-7; D is unclear. Trimming pared 0 bases from V and 2 bases from J, leaving 11 bases between. The CDR3 is made up of 15 amino acids. Per germline, CDR1 MNHEY and CDR2 SVGAGI. In DNA form, the CDR3 reads TGTGCCAGCAGTTACTCGTTAGACTCCGCCTACGAGCAGTACTTC. It yields the protein CASSYSLDSAYEQYF.